The 22 T cell receptor beta chains reported below all come from one sample, sequenced in a study of cytomegalovirus exposure and HLA in healthy donors. PCR amplification relied on 60 Vbeta primers (plus 13 Jbeta primers). Libraries were prepared by immunoSEQ multiplex PCR; TCRdb keeps only in-frame clonotypes and omits some of them. The sample lists about 200,000 clones; about 78% were seen once. The sequencing input was PBMCs. The receptor source for this set is a woman in her thirties in good health and CMV-seronegative.

The V and J genes are TRBV28 and TRBJ2-7; 8 bases align to TRBD2. Germline trimming cut 5 bases from V and 9 bases from J; bases unmatched to any gene: 9. Germline values: CDR1 MDHEN, CDR2 SYDVKM. The CDR3 totals 13 residues. The CDR3 DNA sequence: TGTGCCAGCAGTAGAAACGCGGGAGGCGGGCAGTACTTC. The encoded protein is CASSRNAGGGQYF.

This clone was detected once. V usage is TRBV7-2 and J usage is TRBJ1-5; possibly TRBD1 for D (6 bases). The V gene's germline CDR1 is SGHTA and CDR2 FQGNSA. V was shortened by 4 bases and J by 6 bases, with 10 bases between the two germline ends. There are 13 residues in the CDR3. This CDR3 is CASSYRAGQPQHF. The DNA of the CDR3 is TGTGCCAGCAGCTACAGGGCCGGTCAGCCCCAGCATTTT.

The table lists this clone with a few counts. The rearrangement joins TRBV28 to TRBJ2-7, with D perhaps matching TRBD1 (6 bases). The CDR3 length is 16 residues. V gave up 5 bases and J gave up 2 bases, with 19 bases separating them. The V gene's germline CDR1 is MDHEN and CDR2 SYDVKM. CDR3 DNA sequence: TGTGCCAGCAGTCTATCCCAGGGGTGGAACCCCTACGAGCAGTACTTC. Protein: CASSLSQGWNPYEQYF.

The chain carries TRBV9 and TRBJ1-4, with D uncertain. The CDR3 has 15 residues. The germline V gene has CDR1 SGDLS and CDR2 YYNGEE. The ends were cut back, 0 bases at V and 0 bases at J, with 6 bases in the middle. The CDR3 here is CASSVAYSTNEKLFF. CDR3 nucleotide sequence: TGTGCCAGCAGCGTAGCTTACTCAACTAATGAAAAACTGTTTTTT.

CDR3 sequence: CASSYTGVRTGELFF. Here the CDR3 DNA reads TGTGCCAGCAGCTACACAGGGGTTAGGACCGGGGAGCTGTTTTTT. The gene calls are TRBV7-9 and TRBJ2-2, with 7 bases identical to TRBD1. This CDR3 spans 15 amino acids. Germline lookup yields CDR1 SEHNR and CDR2 FQNEAQ (reference sequence). V was pared by 4 bases and J by 5 bases, with 7 bases of the junction left unmatched.

This chain connects TRBV7-2 to TRBJ2-3, with D perhaps matching TRBD1 (6 bases). The V end was cut by 6 bases, the J end by 4 bases, with 11 bases between. There are 13 residues in the CDR3. Germline CDR1 SGHTA, CDR2 FQGNSA. The CDR3 DNA sequence: TGTGCCAGCAGAGTACAGGGCGCAGATACGCAGTATTTT. It yields the protein CASRVQGADTQYF.

This clone was recorded once. V usage is TRBV30 and J usage is TRBJ1-3; D is ambiguous. V lost 2 bases, J lost 2 bases, and 10 bases lay in between. The CDR3 has 14 amino acids. Germline V gene data show CDR1 as GTSNPN and CDR2 as SVGIG (reference sequence). The CDR3 is CAWSPTSTGNTIYF. CDR3 bases: TGTGCCTGGAGTCCGACAAGTACTGGAAACACCATATATTTT.

This clone was recorded a few times. The gene calls are TRBV7-6 and TRBJ2-1, with TRBD2 matching over 14 bases. The V gene's germline CDR1 is SGHVS and CDR2 FNYEAQ. V was pared by 5 bases and J by 6 bases, with 6 bases of the junction left unmatched. The CDR3 extends over 16 amino acids. The CDR3, as DNA: TGTGCCAGCAGCCAGACTAGCGGGGGGGTGATCAATGAGCAGTTCTTC. It specifies CASSQTSGGVINEQFF. The whole variable domain, remainder taken from reference TRBV7-6 and TRBJ2-1, is GAGVSQSPRYKVTKRGQDVALRCDPISGHVSLYWYRQALGQGPEFLTYFNYEAQQDKSGLPNDRFSAERPEGSISTLTIQRTEQRDSAMYRCASSQTSGGVINEQFFGPGTRLTVL.

This rearrangement joins TRBV7-2 to TRBJ2-5; a possible D gene is TRBD2 (5 bases). Judging by the DNA end, TRBJ2-7 fits better; the J call may be wrong. Germline CDR1 and CDR2: SGHTA and FQGNSA. The CDR3 is 16 amino acids. CDR3 protein: CASSYYGLYSSYEQYF. For the CDR3, the DNA is TGTGCCAGCAGCTACTACGGACTTTATAGCTCCTACGAGCAGTACTTC.

V is TRBV6-4 and J is TRBJ1-5; D is unclear. CDR3 length: 15 residues. The ends were cut back, 6 bases at V and 2 bases at J, with 14 bases in the middle. Germline-derived CDR1 and CDR2 are MRHNA and SNTAGT. The CDR3 loop is CASSETPEGNQPQHF. The CDR3 DNA follows: TGTGCCAGCAGCGAAACGCCCGAGGGCAATCAGCCCCAGCATTTT.

The chain couples TRBV21-1 to TRBJ2-7; the table calls TRBD1, which could not be checked here. TRBV21-1 is annotated as a pseudogene. This CDR3 has 18 residues. DNA for the CDR3: TGTGCCAGCAGCATAAACACCAGGGACAGATCAAGCTCCTACGAGCAGTACTTC. Protein sequence: CASSINTRDRSSSYEQYF.

V usage is TRBV5-1 and J usage is TRBJ2-1; D is undetermined. Trimming pared 3 bases from V and 4 bases from J, leaving 8 bases between. The CDR3 spans 13 residues. Germline V gene sequence: CDR1 SGHRS, CDR2 YFSETQ. CDR3 amino acids: CASSSNGYNEQFF. The CDR3 bases are TGCGCCAGCAGCTCCAACGGGTACAATGAGCAGTTCTTC.

The chain combines TRBV4-2 with TRBJ2-3; 10 bases map to TRBD2. V lost 2 bases and J lost 4; bases outside the gene matches: 6. The CDR3 is made up of 16 amino acids. Germline CDR1 and CDR2: LGHNA and YNFKEQ. The chain's CDR3 is CASSQLAGGVPDTQYF. Here the CDR3 DNA reads TGTGCCAGCAGCCAATTAGCGGGAGGAGTGCCAGATACGCAGTATTTT.

The CDR3 region has the DNA TGCGCCAGCAGCTTGGATACAGGGGTGGAGACCCAGTACTTC. Its translation is CASSLDTGVETQYF. The V and J genes are TRBV5-1 and TRBJ2-5; 7 bases are shared with TRBD1. CDR1 and CDR2 (germline): SGHRS, YFSETQ. After removal of 0 bases from V and 5 bases from J, the junction contained 4 bases not matched to a gene. This CDR3 has 14 residues.

The CDR3 DNA reads as TGTGCCAGCAGCTTAACCGACCTTAGAGGCACTGAAGCTTTCTTT. Amino acids: CASSLTDLRGTEAFF. The genes are TRBV7-9 and TRBJ1-1; D remains ambiguous. Per germline, CDR1 SEHNR and CDR2 FQNEAQ (reference sequence). V lost 2 bases, J lost 4 bases, and 14 bases lay in between. This CDR3 has 15 amino acids.

V and J are TRBV18 and TRBJ2-4; no clear D gene. The V end was cut by 6 bases, the J end by 8 bases, with 11 bases between. This CDR3 is 12 amino acids long. Germline values: CDR1 KGHSH, CDR2 LQKENI. This CDR3 reads CASSKVSHIQYF. The CDR3 bases are TGTGCCAGCTCCAAAGTAAGCCACATTCAGTACTTC. Variable domain in full (rest from reference TRBV18 and TRBJ2-4): NAGVMQNPRHLVRRRGQEARLRCSPMKGHSHVYWYRQLPEEGLKFMVYLQKENIIDESGMPKERFSAEFPKEGPSILRIQQVVRGDSAAYFCASSKVSHIQYFGAGTRLSVL.

This clone has a handful of counts. The gene calls are TRBV15 and TRBJ2-3; 7 nucleotides agree with TRBD2. V shed 0 bases and J 4 bases; nucleotides not matched to a gene: 1. Germline loops: CDR1 LNHNV, CDR2 YYDKDF (reference sequence). The CDR3 consists of 14 residues. The CDR3 sequence is CATSRDRGADTQYF. The CDR3 DNA sequence: TGTGCCACCAGCAGAGATCGGGGGGCAGATACGCAGTATTTT. Filled out from reference TRBV15 and TRBJ2-3, the complete variable domain reads DAMVIQNPRYQVTQFGKPVTLSCSQTLNHNVMYWYQQKSSQAPKLLFHYYDKDFNNEADTPDNFQSRRPNTSFCFLDIRSPGLGDTAMYLCATSRDRGADTQYFGPGTRLTVL.

The gene calls are TRBV18 and TRBJ2-1, with 14 positions matching TRBD2. Per germline, CDR1 KGHSH and CDR2 LQKENI. CDR3 length equals 18 residues. J gave up 6 bases and V 3 bases, and 10 bases lay outside the gene matches. Here the CDR3 reads CASSPNAPGLAGVNEQFF. CDR3 nucleotide sequence: TGTGCCAGCTCACCCAACGCCCCGGGACTAGCGGGAGTCAATGAGCAGTTCTTC. Drawing the rest from reference TRBV18 and TRBJ2-1, the complete variable domain is NAGVMQNPRHLVRRRGQEARLRCSPMKGHSHVYWYRQLPEEGLKFMVYLQKENIIDESGMPKERFSAEFPKEGPSILRIQQVVRGDSAAYFCASSPNAPGLAGVNEQFFGPGTRLTVL.

The V gene is TRBV28, the J gene TRBJ2-7; 10 nucleotides align to TRBD2. CDR1 and CDR2 (germline): MDHEN, SYDVKM. V shed 6 bases and J 4 bases; nucleotides not matched to a gene: 12. CDR3 length: 16 residues. The CDR3 sequence: CASSPLGELAGYEQYF. The CDR3, as DNA: TGTGCCAGCAGCCCCCTCGGGGAACTAGCGGGGTACGAGCAGTACTTC.

CDR3 loop: CASSPQGAAQPQHF. The CDR3, as DNA: TGTGCCAGCAGCCCACAGGGGGCAGCTCAGCCCCAGCATTTT. The chain links TRBV7-9 to TRBJ1-5; the match to TRBD1 covers 9 bases. V shed 5 bases, J shed 6 bases, and the junction held 5 bases outside the gene matches. The CDR3 consists of 14 residues. The germline gives CDR1 SEHNR, CDR2 FQNEAQ (reference sequence).

The chain uses TRBV7-2 and TRBJ2-1; D not resolved. Germline CDR1 and CDR2: SGHTA and FQGNSA. The CDR3 contains 13 residues. Trimming pared 2 bases from V and 5 bases from J, leaving 7 bases between. The chain's CDR3 is CASSLSADNEQFF. CDR3 DNA: TGTGCCAGCAGCTTATCTGCGGACAATGAGCAGTTCTTC.

The chain uses TRBV5-4 and TRBJ2-3; D may be TRBD2 (5 bases). The CDR3 is 15 amino acids. Germline assignment: CDR1 SGHNT and CDR2 YYREEE (reference sequence). V was clipped by 1 base and J by 1 base, with 10 bases between them. DNA for the CDR3: TGTGCCAGCAGCTTGAACCGGGGAGGCACAGATACGCAGTATTTT. Its translation is CASSLNRGGTDTQYF.